Listed here are 10 T cell receptor beta chains from one sample, sequenced in a study of CD4 T cells in relation to SARS-CoV-2 and coronaviruses. Before the COVID-19 pandemic, during about 2011-2019, CD4+ T cells were taken from unexposed donors. Measured with immunoSEQ multiplex PCR; TCRdb has only the in-frame clones, and not every one. The sample records about 68,000 clones, approximately 95% being singletons. Sequencing used naive CD4+ T cells from PBMCs. Indicated subset: naive CD4+ T cells isolated by negative enrichment. The source of these receptors is a human donor in good health.

The table lists this clone with a count of one. The rearrangement uses TRBV28 and TRBJ1-4; 12 positions agree with TRBD1. Per germline, CDR1 MDHEN and CDR2 SYDVKM. The CDR3 contains 15 residues. J lost 8 bases, V lost 3 bases, and 4 bases had no gene match. The CDR3 nucleotides read TGTGCCAGCAGTTTCTCCGGGACAGGGGGCGAAAAACTGTTTTTT. Its protein is CASSFSGTGGEKLFF.

The V call is TRBV3-1 (or the pseudogene TRBV3-2), the J call TRBJ1-2; D is ambiguous. In germline, CDR1 is LGHDT, CDR2 YNNKEL (reference sequence). The CDR3 has 13 residues. Trimming shortened V by 1 base and J by 4 bases, and 7 bases separated the two germline ends. The CDR3 loop is CASSQVNSYGYTF. CDR3 in DNA: TGTGCCAGCAGCCAAGTTAACAGCTATGGCTACACCTTC.

This chain joins TRBV27 and TRBJ2-1; unclear D gene. The CDR3 covers 15 residues. From germline, CDR1 is MNHEY and CDR2 SMNVEV (reference sequence). With 4 bases removed from V and 0 bases from J, the gap between germline ends came to 10 bases. The CDR3 is CASSSVVRSYNEQFF. Here the CDR3 DNA reads TGTGCCAGCAGTTCCGTTGTGCGCTCCTACAATGAGCAGTTCTTC.

The chain combines TRBV5-6 with TRBJ2-3; 12 positions agree with TRBD2. The CDR3 extends over 17 amino acids. V lost 1 base and J lost 0; bases outside the gene matches: 3. CDR1 is SGHDT, CDR2 YYEEEE, per germline. The CDR3 protein is CASSLRTSGTSTDTQYF. In DNA, the CDR3 is TGTGCCAGCAGCTTGCGGACTAGCGGGACTAGCACAGATACGCAGTATTTT.

V gene TRBV30 combines with J gene TRBJ2-5; no definite D call. Deletions cut 1 base from V and 5 bases from J, with 11 bases between. CDR1 and CDR2 from the germline V gene are GTSNPN and SVGIG (reference sequence). The CDR3 is made up of 13 amino acids. In DNA form, the CDR3 reads TGTGCCTGGAGTGGAACACCCCGGGAGACCCAGTACTTC. It encodes CAWSGTPRETQYF.

This chain connects TRBV9 to TRBJ2-5; D is perhaps TRBD2 (5 bases). The CDR3 consists of 14 residues. Germline V gene data show CDR1 as SGDLS and CDR2 as YYNGEE. V was trimmed by 0 bases and J by 5 bases, leaving 11 bases between them. CDR3 sequence (DNA): TGTGCCAGCAGCGTAGGATGGCGGGCTGAGACCCAGTACTTC. It translates to CASSVGWRAETQYF.

V usage is TRBV28 and J usage is TRBJ2-1, with 10 bases fitting TRBD2. Germline loops: CDR1 MDHEN, CDR2 SYDVKM. This CDR3 comprises 17 residues. Trimming cost V 5 bases and J 7 bases; bases outside gene matches: 14. As DNA, the CDR3 is TGTGCCAGCAGTGGGATCGGACTAGCGGATTCTAGGAATGAGCAGTTCTTC. This encodes CASSGIGLADSRNEQFF.

The chain carries TRBV24-1 and TRBJ1-1; D gene unclear. The CDR3 has 15 residues. Germline V gene sequence: CDR1 KGHDR, CDR2 SFDVKD. Deletions cut 3 bases from V and 1 base from J, with 11 bases between. The CDR3 loop reads CATSDPLGPNTEAFF. The CDR3 DNA reads as TGTGCCACCAGTGATCCACTTGGGCCGAACACTGAAGCTTTCTTT.

This clone appeared a single time. This chain joins TRBV5-1 and TRBJ2-1, with 9 bases that match TRBD2. Germline V lookup: CDR1 SGHRS, CDR2 YFSETQ. V gave up 2 bases and J gave up 9 bases; unmatched junction bases: 6. This CDR3 is 14 amino acids long. CDR3 bases: TGCGCCAGCAGCTTTGGCGGGAGGGCCGCTGAGCAGTTCTTC. Translating gives CASSFGGRAAEQFF.

V usage is TRBV25-1 and J usage is TRBJ2-7, with D perhaps assigned TRBD1 or TRBD2 (5 bases each). The CDR3 is made up of 15 amino acids. Germline V gene sequence: CDR1 MGHDK, CDR2 SYGVNS. Trimming left V 6 bases short and J 3 bases short, with 18 bases between. CDR3 sequence: CASSPTAGADYEQYF. CDR3 DNA sequence: TGTGCCAGCAGCCCCACCGCCGGGGCCGACTACGAGCAGTACTTC.